This T cell receptor beta chain was recovered during a study of T cell responses to AZD1222 COVID-19 vaccine. Study results and caveats: Spike-specific TCR repertoires showed rising breadth and depth after two AZD1222 doses. Just 5 to 7 AZD1222 recipients were seropositive at baseline.

In the case of this clone: Its antigen is as yet unknown.

Germline CDR1 is SGHRS and CDR2 is YFSETQ. The CDR3 is made up of 14 amino acids. Trimming removed 1 base from V and 1 base from J, with 9 bases in between. This table comes from immunoSEQ multiplex PCR, and its TCRdb copy is limited to in-frame clones, with some not included. Among around 67,000 clones listed, approximately 83% were seen once. This clonotype originated in an adult who received the AZD1222 COVID-19 vaccine. V usage is TRBV5-1 and J usage is TRBJ2-7; no clear D gene. The specimen comprised peripheral blood, sampled 28 days after the second AZD1222 dose. The CDR3 DNA sequence: TGCGCCAGCAGCTTGAACGACGGTTCCTACGAGCAGTACTTC. It translates to CASSLNDGSYEQYF.